This T cell receptor beta chain originates from a study of cytotoxic CD8 clonotypes in ibrutinib-treated CLL. This clone was found once. Produced via immunoSEQ multiplex PCR; TCRdb's table is partial and in-frame only. Of around 25,000 clones listed, around 75% are singletons. V was pared by 2 bases and J by 5 bases, with 5 bases of the junction left unmatched. Germline V CDR1 and CDR2: SGHAT, FQNNGV. This CDR3 spans 15 amino acids. V gene TRBV11-2 combines with J gene TRBJ2-5, with 10 nucleotides matching TRBD2. This TCR was sampled from a human donor with chronic lymphocytic leukemia. The source material was PBMCs, sampled after 24 months of ibrutinib treatment. The CDR3 nucleotides read TGTGCCAGCAGCTTAAGCGGGGGGGCGTACGAGACCCAGTACTTC. Protein: CASSLSGGAYETQYF.